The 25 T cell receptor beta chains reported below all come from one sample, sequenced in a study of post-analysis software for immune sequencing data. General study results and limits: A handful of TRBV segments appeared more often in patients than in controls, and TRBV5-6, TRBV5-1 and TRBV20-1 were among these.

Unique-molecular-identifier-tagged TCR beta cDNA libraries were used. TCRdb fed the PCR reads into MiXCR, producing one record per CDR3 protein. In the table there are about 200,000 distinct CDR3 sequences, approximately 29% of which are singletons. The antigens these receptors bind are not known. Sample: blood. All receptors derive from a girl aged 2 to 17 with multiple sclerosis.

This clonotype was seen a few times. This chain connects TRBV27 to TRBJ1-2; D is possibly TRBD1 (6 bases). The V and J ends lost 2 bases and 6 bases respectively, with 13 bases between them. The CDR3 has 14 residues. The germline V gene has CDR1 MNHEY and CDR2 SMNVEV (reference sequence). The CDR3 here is CASSLGGRANGYTF. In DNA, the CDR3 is TGTGCCAGCAGTTTAGGGGGGCGCGCCAATGGCTACACCTTC.

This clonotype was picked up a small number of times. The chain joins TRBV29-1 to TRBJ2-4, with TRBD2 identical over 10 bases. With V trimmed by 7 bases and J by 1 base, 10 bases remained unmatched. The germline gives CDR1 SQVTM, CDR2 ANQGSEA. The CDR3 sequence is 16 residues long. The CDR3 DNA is TGCAGCGCGTCCCAGCGGGGGGGAAGGGCCAAAAACATTCAGTACTTC. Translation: CSASQRGGRAKNIQYF.

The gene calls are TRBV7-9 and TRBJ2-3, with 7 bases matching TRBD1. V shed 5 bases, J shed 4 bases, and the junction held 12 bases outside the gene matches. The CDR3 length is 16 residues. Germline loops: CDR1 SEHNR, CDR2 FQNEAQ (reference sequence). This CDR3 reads CASSAPLGGEADTQYF. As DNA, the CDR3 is TGTGCCAGCAGCGCCCCTCTAGGGGGCGAGGCAGATACGCAGTATTTT.

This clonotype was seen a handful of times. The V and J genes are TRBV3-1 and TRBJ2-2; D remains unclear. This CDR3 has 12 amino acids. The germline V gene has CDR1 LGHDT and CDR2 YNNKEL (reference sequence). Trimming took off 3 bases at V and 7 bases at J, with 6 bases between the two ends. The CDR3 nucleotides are TGTGCCAGCAGCCATGCACTCGGGGAGCTGTTTTTT. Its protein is CASSHALGELFF.

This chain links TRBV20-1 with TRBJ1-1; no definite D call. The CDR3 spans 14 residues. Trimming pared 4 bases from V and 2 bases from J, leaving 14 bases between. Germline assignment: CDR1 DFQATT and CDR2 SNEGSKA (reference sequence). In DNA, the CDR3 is TGCAGTGCTATAGCGCGGCGCTCTAACACTGAAGCTTTCTTT. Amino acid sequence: CSAIARRSNTEAFF.

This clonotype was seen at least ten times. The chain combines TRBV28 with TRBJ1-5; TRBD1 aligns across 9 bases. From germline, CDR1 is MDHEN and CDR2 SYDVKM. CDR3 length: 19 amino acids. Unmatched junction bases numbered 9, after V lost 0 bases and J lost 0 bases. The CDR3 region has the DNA TGTGCCAGCAGTTTATGGTGGACAGGGGATACCTTTAGCAATCAGCCCCAGCATTTT. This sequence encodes CASSLWWTGDTFSNQPQHF.

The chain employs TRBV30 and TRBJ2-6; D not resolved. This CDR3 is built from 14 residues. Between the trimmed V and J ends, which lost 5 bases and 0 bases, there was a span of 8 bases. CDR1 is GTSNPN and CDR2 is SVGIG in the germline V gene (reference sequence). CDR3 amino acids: CAWSDFSGANVLTF. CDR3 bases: TGTGCCTGGTCCGATTTCTCTGGGGCCAACGTCCTGACTTTC.

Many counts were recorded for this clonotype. DNA for the CDR3: TGCAGCGTTGAAGAGCCAGGGGGCATGGGCAATCAGCCCCAGCATTTT. Its translation is CSVEEPGGMGNQPQHF. J is TRBJ1-5 and V is TRBV29-1; 8 bases match TRBD1. V lost 0 bases and J lost 2; bases outside the gene matches: 6. The CDR3 is made up of 16 amino acids. Germline CDR1 SQVTM, CDR2 ANQGSEA.

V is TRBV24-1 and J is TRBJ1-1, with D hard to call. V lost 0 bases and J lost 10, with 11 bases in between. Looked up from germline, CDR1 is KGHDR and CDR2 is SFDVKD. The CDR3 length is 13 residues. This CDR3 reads CATSDLRSEGAFF. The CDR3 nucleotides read TGTGCCACCAGTGATTTGAGGTCGGAGGGAGCTTTCTTT.

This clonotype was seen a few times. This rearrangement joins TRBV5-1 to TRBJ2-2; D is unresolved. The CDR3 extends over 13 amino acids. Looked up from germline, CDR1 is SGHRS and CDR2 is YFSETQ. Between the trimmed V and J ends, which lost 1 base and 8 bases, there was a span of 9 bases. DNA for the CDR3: TGCGCCAGCAGCTTGAAGCCCACGGGGGAGCTGTTTTTT. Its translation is CASSLKPTGELFF.

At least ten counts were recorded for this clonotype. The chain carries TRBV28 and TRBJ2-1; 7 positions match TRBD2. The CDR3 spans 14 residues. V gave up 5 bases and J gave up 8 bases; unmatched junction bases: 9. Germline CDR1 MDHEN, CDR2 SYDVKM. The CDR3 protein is CASSKRDRYYEQFF. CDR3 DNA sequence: TGTGCCAGCAGTAAGCGGGATCGTTACTATGAGCAGTTCTTC.

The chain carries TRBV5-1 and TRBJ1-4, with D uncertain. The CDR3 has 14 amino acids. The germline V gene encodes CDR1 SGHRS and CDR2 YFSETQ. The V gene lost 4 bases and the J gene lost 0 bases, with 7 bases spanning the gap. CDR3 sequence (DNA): TGCGCCAGCAGCCTCGGGACAACTAATGAAAAACTGTTTTTT. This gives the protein CASSLGTTNEKLFF.

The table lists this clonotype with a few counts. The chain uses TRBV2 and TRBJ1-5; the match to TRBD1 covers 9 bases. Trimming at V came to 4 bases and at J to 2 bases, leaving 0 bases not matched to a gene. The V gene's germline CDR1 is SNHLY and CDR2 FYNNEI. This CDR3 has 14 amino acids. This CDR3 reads CASSGTGGNQPQHF. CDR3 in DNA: TGTGCCAGCAGTGGGACAGGGGGCAATCAGCCCCAGCATTTT.

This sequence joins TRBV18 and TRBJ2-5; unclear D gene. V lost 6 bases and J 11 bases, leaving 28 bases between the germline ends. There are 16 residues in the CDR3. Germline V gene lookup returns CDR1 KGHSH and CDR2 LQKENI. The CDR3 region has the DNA TGTGCCAGCTCCCTGAGCTGGGTCGACACGGCTACGGAGCAGTACTTC. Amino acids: CASSLSWVDTATEQYF.

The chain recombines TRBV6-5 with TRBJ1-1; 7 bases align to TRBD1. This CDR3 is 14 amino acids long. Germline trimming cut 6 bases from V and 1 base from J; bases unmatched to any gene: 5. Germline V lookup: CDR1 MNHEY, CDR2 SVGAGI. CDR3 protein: CASRKQGWNTEAFF. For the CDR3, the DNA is TGTGCCAGCAGGAAACAGGGGTGGAACACTGAAGCTTTCTTT.

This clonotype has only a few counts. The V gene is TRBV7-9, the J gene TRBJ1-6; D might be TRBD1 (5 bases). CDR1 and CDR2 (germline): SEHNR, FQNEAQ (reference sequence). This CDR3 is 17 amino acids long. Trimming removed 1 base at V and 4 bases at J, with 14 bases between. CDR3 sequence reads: CASSLGVGTKYNSPLHF. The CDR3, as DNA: TGTGCCAGCAGCTTAGGGGTAGGGACGAAATATAATTCACCCCTCCACTTT. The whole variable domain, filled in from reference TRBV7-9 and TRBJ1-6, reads DTGVSQNPRHKITKRGQNVTFRCDPISEHNRLYWYRQTLGQGPEFLTYFQNEAQLEKSRLLSDRFSAERPKGSFSTLEIQRTEQGDSAMYLCASSLGVGTKYNSPLHFGNGTRLTVT.

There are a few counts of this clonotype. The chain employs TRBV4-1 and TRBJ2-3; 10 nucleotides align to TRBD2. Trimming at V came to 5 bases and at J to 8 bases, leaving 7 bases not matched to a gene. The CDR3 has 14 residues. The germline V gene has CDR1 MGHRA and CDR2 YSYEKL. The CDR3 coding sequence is TGCGCCAGCAGCAGGACTAGCGGTGAGGGTACGCAGTATTTT. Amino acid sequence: CASSRTSGEGTQYF.

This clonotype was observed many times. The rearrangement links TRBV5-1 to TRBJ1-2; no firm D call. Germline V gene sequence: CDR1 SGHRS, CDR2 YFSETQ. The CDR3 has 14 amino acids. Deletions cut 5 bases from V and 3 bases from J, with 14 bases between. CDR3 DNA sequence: TGCGCCAGCAGATGGACGGAATCCGACTATGGCTACACCTTC. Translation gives CASRWTESDYGYTF.

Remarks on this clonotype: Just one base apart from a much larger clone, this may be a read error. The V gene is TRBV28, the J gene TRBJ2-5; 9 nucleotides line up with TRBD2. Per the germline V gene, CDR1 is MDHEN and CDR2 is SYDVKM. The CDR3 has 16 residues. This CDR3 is CAGSRRSGRFQETQYF. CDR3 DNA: TGTGCCGGCAGCCGTCGTAGCGGGAGATTCCAAGAGACCCAGTACTTC.

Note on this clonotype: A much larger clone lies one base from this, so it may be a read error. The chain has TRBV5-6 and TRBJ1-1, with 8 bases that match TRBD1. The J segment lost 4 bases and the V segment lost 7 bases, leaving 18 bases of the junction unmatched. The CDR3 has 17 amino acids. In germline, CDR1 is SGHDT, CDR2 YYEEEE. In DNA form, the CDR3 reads TGTGCCAGCGGCTACGGACAGGGCCATTTAACAAGCACTGAAGCTTTCTTT. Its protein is CASGYGQGHLTSTEAFF.

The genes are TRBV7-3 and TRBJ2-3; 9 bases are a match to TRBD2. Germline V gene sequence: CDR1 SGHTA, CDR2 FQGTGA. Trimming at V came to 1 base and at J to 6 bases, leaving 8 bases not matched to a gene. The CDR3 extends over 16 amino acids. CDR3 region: CASSLSGGGAEDTQYF. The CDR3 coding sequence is TGTGCCAGCAGCTTAAGTGGCGGGGGGGCAGAGGATACGCAGTATTTT.

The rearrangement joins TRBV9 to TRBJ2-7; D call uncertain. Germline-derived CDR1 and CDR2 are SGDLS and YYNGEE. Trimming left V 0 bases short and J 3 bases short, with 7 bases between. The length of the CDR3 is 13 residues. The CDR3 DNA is TGTGCCAGCAGCGTAGCTCTGGGCTACGAGCAGTACTTC. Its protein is CASSVALGYEQYF.

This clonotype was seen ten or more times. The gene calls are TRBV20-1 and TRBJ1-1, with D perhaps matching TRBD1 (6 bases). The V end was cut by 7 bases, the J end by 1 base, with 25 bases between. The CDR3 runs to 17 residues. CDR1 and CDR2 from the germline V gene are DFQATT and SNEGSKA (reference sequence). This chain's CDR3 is CSGGPVGTHKRNTEAFF. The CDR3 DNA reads TGCAGTGGGGGCCCGGTCGGGACACATAAAAGGAACACTGAAGCTTTCTTT.

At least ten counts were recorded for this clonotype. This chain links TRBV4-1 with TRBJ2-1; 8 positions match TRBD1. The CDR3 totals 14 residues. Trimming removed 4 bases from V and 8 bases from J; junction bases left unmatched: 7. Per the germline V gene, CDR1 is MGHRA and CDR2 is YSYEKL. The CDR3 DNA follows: TGCGCCAGCAGCCTCGGGACAGGAGGCGATGAGCAGTTCTTC. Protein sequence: CASSLGTGGDEQFF.

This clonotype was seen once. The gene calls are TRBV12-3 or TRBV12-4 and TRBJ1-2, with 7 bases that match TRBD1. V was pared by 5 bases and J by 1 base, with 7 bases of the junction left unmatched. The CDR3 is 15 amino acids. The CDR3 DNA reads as TGTGCCAGCAGTCCCGGTGACAGGGATAACTATGGCTACACCTTC. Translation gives CASSPGDRDNYGYTF.